This TCR beta chain originates from a study of chemoradiotherapy in HPV16-positive cancers. Study-wide findings and caveats: Non-HPV-specific T cells did not expand in tumors during treatment, whereas candidate HPV-specific clones and E7-related motifs did. Only a couple of HPV16-positive patients supplied the functional HPV-specificity definition.

V dropped 0 bases and J dropped 4 bases, with 13 bases sitting between them. The CDR3 has 16 amino acids. Germline CDR1 SGHAT, CDR2 FQDESV (reference sequence). A few counts support this clone. Its antigen is not identified. Produced via immunoSEQ multiplex PCR; TCRdb's table is partial and in-frame only. This sample yields around 13,000 clones, of which about two thirds are seen a single time; less than 10% belongs to the top ten. Repeated repertoire sampling spanned the course of chemoradiotherapy. This material was obtained from a patient who underwent chemoradiotherapy. The rearrangement joins TRBV11-1 to TRBJ2-1, with D possibly matching TRBD2 (5 bases). This TCR was recovered from a human donor with HPV-associated anogenital cancer. The CDR3 DNA follows: TGTGCCAGCAGCTTAGCAGGTAGCGAGGGATACAATGAGCAGTTCTTC. Its protein is CASSLAGSEGYNEQFF.